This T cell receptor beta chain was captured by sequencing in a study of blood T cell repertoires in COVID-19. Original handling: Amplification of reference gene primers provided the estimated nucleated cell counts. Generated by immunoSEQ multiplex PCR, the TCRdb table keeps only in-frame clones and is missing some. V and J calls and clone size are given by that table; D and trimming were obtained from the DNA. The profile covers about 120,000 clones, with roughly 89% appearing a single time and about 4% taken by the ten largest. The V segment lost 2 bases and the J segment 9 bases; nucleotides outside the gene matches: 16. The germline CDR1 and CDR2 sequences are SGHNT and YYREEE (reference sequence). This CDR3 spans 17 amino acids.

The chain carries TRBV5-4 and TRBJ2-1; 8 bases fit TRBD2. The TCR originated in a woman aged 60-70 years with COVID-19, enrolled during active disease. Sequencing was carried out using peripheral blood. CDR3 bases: TGTGCCAGCAGCTTACAGACCGGGACTAGACCACTAATTGAGCAGTTCTTC. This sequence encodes CASSLQTGTRPLIEQFF.